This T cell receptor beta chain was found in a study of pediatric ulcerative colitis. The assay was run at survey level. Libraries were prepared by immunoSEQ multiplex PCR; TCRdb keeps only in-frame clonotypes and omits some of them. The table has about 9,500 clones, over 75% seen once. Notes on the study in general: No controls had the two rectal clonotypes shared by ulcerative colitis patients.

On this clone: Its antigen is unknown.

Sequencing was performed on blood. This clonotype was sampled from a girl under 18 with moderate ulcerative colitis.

As DNA, the CDR3 is TGTGCCTGGAGCGGGGGGGACAGGAACACCGGGGAGCTGTTTTTT. It yields the protein CAWSGGDRNTGELFF. The gene calls are TRBV30 and TRBJ2-2; weak D call: TRBD2 (8 bases). The CDR3 length is 15 residues. The germline V and J ends were trimmed by 3 bases and 1 base, with 12 bases remaining between them. CDR1 GTSNPN and CDR2 SVGIG come from the germline V gene (reference sequence).